This T cell receptor beta chain emerged from a study of cytomegalovirus exposure and HLA in healthy donors. This clone was recorded a few times. V lost 0 bases and J 5 bases, leaving 14 bases between the germline ends. The CDR3 has 16 residues. CDR1 and CDR2 from the germline V gene are SEHNR and FQNEAQ (reference sequence). A multiplex PCR was run with 60 Vbeta primers and 13 Jbeta primers. Method: immunoSEQ multiplex PCR; TCRdb's copy keeps in-frame clones and lacks some. The data show 85,000 to 100,000 clones, with about three quarters seen just once and over 6% held by the top ten. Sequencing was performed on PBMCs. This receptor was taken from a man aged 35 to 55 in good health and CMV-seropositive. The rearrangement uses TRBV7-9 and TRBJ2-1; weak D call: TRBD1 (6 bases). The CDR3 is CASSLALAGAHNEQFF. The CDR3 DNA is TGTGCCAGCAGCTTAGCGCTGGCAGGGGCACACAATGAGCAGTTCTTC.